A single sample is the source of the 14 T cell receptor beta chains below, sequenced in a study of T cell responses to AZD1222 COVID-19 vaccine. This table comes from immunoSEQ multiplex PCR, and its TCRdb copy is limited to in-frame clones, with some not included. The sample has about 140,000 clones; 80% to 95% are singletons. Sequenced here: peripheral blood, sampled on day 0 of MenACWY control vaccination. Source of these receptors: an adult in good health.

The chain combines TRBV2 with TRBJ2-3; the D gene could be TRBD1 or TRBD2 (5 bases each). The CDR3 is 15 residues long. The germline gives CDR1 SNHLY, CDR2 FYNNEI. Trimming cost V 6 bases and J 2 bases, with 15 bases left between them. The CDR3 DNA follows: TGTGCCAGCAGCGCCGGGGACCTGAACACAGATACGCAGTATTTT. Translation: CASSAGDLNTDTQYF.

This rearrangement joins TRBV7-2 to TRBJ1-4; TRBD1 matches at 9 bases. V gave up 5 bases and J gave up 8 bases; unmatched junction bases: 9. Germline-derived CDR1 and CDR2 are SGHTA and FQGNSA. The CDR3 covers 15 residues. Here the CDR3 reads CASSPSGTGREKLFF. CDR3 nucleotides: TGTGCCAGCAGCCCTTCCGGGACAGGGCGGGAAAAACTGTTTTTT.

The chain carries TRBV19 and TRBJ1-1, with TRBD1 identical over 8 bases. The CDR3 loop spans 14 amino acids. The germline gives CDR1 LNHDA, CDR2 SQIVND (reference sequence). The junction had 5 bases not matched to a gene; V was cut back by 6 bases and J by 2 bases. In DNA form, the CDR3 reads TGTGCCAGTAGGACAGGGGACTTAAACACTGAAGCTTTCTTT. The encoded protein is CASRTGDLNTEAFF.

This chain links TRBV19 with TRBJ2-1; perhaps TRBD2 as D (5 bases). The ends were cut back, 4 bases at V and 7 bases at J, with 20 bases in the middle. The CDR3 runs to 16 residues. Germline V gene data show CDR1 as LNHDA and CDR2 as SQIVND (reference sequence). This CDR3 reads CASSNRRAGTGNEQFF. CDR3 DNA: TGTGCCAGTAGTAATCGCCGGGCTGGAACGGGGAATGAGCAGTTCTTC.

V is TRBV2 and J is TRBJ1-2, with unresolved D. CDR1 and CDR2 from the germline V gene are SNHLY and FYNNEI. The CDR3 loop spans 12 amino acids. V lost 5 bases and J lost 2, with 6 bases in between. The CDR3 nucleotides are TGTGCCAGCAGTCAGAGGAACTATGGCTACACCTTC. Its translation is CASSQRNYGYTF.

The V gene is TRBV7-3, the J gene TRBJ2-7; 10 bases align to TRBD2. This CDR3 comprises 14 residues. Germline V gives CDR1 SGHTA, CDR2 FQGTGA. The V segment lost 0 bases and the J segment 6 bases; nucleotides outside the gene matches: 2. CDR3 bases: TGTGCCAGCAGCTTAACAGCGGGAGGGGCCGAGCAGTACTTC. This gives the protein CASSLTAGGAEQYF.

The chain uses TRBV4-1 and TRBJ2-7, with 10 bases fitting TRBD2. This CDR3 region has 16 residues. The germline V gene encodes CDR1 MGHRA and CDR2 YSYEKL. V gave up 3 bases and J gave up 4 bases; unmatched junction bases: 9. CDR3 residues: CASSQMTGLALYEQYF. CDR3 nucleotide sequence: TGCGCCAGCAGCCAGATGACGGGACTAGCGCTTTACGAGCAGTACTTC.

J is TRBJ2-3 and V is TRBV12-3 or TRBV12-4; no firm D call. The CDR3 is made up of 13 amino acids. Trimming shortened V by 1 base and J by 6 bases, and 8 bases separated the two germline ends. The CDR3 loop reads CASSLDTSDTQYF. In nucleotides, the CDR3 is TGTGCCAGCAGTTTAGACACATCCGATACGCAGTATTTT.

The chain uses TRBV7-2 and TRBJ1-2; D gene uncertain. With 4 bases removed from V and 5 bases from J, the gap between germline ends came to 8 bases. Germline assignment: CDR1 SGHTA and CDR2 FQGNSA. This CDR3 contains 12 residues. In DNA, the CDR3 is TGTGCCAGCAGCTCCGGCTCGTATGGCTACACCTTC. This sequence encodes CASSSGSYGYTF.

The chain has TRBV6-2 or TRBV6-3 and TRBJ2-5; D is possibly TRBD1 or TRBD2 (5 bases each). The germline V gene encodes CDR1 MNHEY and CDR2 SVGEGT. CDR3 size: 15 residues. V was shortened by 6 bases and J by 7 bases, with 21 bases between the two germline ends. DNA of the CDR3: TGTGCCAGCAGCTCCGGGACCCTTGGGCTTGTGACCCAGTACTTC. This encodes CASSSGTLGLVTQYF.

The CDR3 nucleotides are TGCGCCAGCAGCCAGGGACAGGGGGTAGGCAAAAACATTCAGTACTTC. It yields the protein CASSQGQGVGKNIQYF. The rearrangement links TRBV5-1 to TRBJ2-4; 11 positions agree with TRBD1. The CDR3 contains 16 residues. Germline V gives CDR1 SGHRS, CDR2 YFSETQ. V shed 4 bases and J 3 bases; nucleotides not matched to a gene: 6.

The chain carries TRBV11-2 and TRBJ2-3; no firm D call. Germline V gene lookup returns CDR1 SGHAT and CDR2 FQNNGV. The CDR3 contains 15 residues. Trimming took 1 base from V and 1 from J, leaving 9 bases between them. CDR3 residues: CASSLVVPGTDTQYF. CDR3 sequence (DNA): TGTGCCAGCAGCTTAGTAGTACCAGGCACAGATACGCAGTATTTT. Supplemented by reference TRBV11-2 and TRBJ2-3, the full variable domain reads EAGVAQSPRYKIIEKRQSVAFWCNPISGHATLYWYQQILGQGPKLLIQFQNNGVVDDSQLPKDRFSAERLKGVDSTLKIQPAKLEDSAVYLCASSLVVPGTDTQYFGPGTRLTVL.

The V and J genes are TRBV11-2 and TRBJ2-7, with no clear D. Germline loops: CDR1 SGHAT, CDR2 FQNNGV. This CDR3 has 14 amino acids. Trimming took 1 base from V and 1 from J, leaving 8 bases between them. The CDR3 coding sequence is TGTGCCAGCAGCTTAGGGCTGGGATCCTACGAGCAGTACTTC. As protein: CASSLGLGSYEQYF.

J is TRBJ1-1 and V is TRBV5-4; possible D gene TRBD1, 5 bases. V was shortened by 2 bases and J by 0 bases, with 11 bases between the two germline ends. The CDR3 extends over 15 amino acids. The V gene's germline CDR1 is SGHNT and CDR2 YYREEE (reference sequence). The CDR3 loop is CASSFGGLMNTEAFF. The CDR3 DNA follows: TGTGCCAGCAGCTTCGGGGGACTCATGAACACTGAAGCTTTCTTT.